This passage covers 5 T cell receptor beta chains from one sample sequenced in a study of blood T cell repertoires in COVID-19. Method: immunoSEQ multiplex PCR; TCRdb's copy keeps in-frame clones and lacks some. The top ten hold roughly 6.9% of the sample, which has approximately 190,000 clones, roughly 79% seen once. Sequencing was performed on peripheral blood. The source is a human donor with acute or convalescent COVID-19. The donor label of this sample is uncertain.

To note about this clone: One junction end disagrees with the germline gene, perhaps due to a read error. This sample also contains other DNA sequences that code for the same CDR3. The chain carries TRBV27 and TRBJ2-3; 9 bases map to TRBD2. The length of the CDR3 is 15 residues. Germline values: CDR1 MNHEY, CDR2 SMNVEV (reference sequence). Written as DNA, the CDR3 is TGTGCCAGCAGTTTACTAGCGGGGAACACAGATACGCAATATTTT. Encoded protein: CASSLLAGNTDTQYF.

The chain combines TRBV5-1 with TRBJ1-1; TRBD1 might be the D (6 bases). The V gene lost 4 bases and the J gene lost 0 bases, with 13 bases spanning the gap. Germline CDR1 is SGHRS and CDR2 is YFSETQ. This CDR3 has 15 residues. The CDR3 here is CASSISQGLNTEAFF. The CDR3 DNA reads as TGCGCCAGCAGCATATCGCAGGGGCTGAACACTGAAGCTTTCTTT.

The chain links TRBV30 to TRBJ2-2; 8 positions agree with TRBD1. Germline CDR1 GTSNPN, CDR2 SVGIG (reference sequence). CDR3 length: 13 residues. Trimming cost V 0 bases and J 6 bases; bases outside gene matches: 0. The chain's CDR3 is CAWSVQGAGELFF. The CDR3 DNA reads TGTGCCTGGAGTGTACAGGGGGCCGGGGAGCTGTTTTTT. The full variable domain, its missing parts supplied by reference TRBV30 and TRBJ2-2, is SQTIHQWPATLVQPVGSPLSLECTVEGTSNPNLYWYRQAAGRGLQLLFYSVGIGQISSEVPQNLSASRPQDRQFILSSKKLLLSDSGFYLCAWSVQGAGELFFGEGSRLTVL.

DNA for the CDR3: TGTGCCAGCAGTCGGGGATTGAACACTGAAGCTTTCTTT. Protein sequence: CASSRGLNTEAFF. The chain couples TRBV2 to TRBJ1-1; D is unresolved. The ends were cut back, 5 bases at V and 0 bases at J, with 7 bases in the middle. This CDR3 region has 13 residues. Per germline, CDR1 SNHLY and CDR2 FYNNEI.

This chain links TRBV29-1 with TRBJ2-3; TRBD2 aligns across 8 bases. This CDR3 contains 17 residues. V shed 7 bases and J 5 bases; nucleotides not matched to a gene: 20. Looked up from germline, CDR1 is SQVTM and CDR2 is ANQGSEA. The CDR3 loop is CSARVRDQREIVDTQYF. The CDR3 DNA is TGCAGCGCGCGGGTGAGGGATCAGCGGGAGATTGTAGATACGCAGTATTTT.